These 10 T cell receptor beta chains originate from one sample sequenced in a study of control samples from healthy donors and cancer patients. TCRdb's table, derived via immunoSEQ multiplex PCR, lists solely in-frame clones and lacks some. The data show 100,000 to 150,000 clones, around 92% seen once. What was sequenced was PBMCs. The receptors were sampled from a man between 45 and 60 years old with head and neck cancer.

CDR3 protein: CASSPVDRTTGELFF. The DNA for the CDR3 is TGTGCCAGCTCACCGGTGGACAGGACCACCGGGGAGCTGTTTTTT. The chain joins TRBV18 to TRBJ2-2; 7 nucleotides line up with TRBD1. The CDR3 covers 15 residues. Unmatched junction bases numbered 5, after V lost 3 bases and J lost 4 bases. Looked up from germline, CDR1 is KGHSH and CDR2 is LQKENI.

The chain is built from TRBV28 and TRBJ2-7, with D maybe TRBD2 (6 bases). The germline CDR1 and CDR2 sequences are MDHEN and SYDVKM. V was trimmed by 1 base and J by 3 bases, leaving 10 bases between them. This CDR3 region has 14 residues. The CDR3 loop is CASSLSAGNYEQYF. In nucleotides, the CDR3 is TGTGCCAGCAGTTTATCTGCGGGAAACTACGAGCAGTACTTC.

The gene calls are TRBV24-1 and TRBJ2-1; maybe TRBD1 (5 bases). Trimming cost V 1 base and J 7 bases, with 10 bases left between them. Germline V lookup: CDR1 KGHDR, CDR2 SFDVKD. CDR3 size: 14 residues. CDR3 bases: TGTGCCACCAGTGATTTCGACAGCTCAAATGAGCAGTTCTTC. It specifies CATSDFDSSNEQFF.

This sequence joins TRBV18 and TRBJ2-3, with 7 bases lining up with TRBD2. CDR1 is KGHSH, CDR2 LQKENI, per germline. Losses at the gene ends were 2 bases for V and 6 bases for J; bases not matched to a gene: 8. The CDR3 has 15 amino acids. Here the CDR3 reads CASSPRAGVTDTQYF. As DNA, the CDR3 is TGTGCCAGCTCACCAAGGGCGGGAGTGACGGATACGCAGTATTTT.

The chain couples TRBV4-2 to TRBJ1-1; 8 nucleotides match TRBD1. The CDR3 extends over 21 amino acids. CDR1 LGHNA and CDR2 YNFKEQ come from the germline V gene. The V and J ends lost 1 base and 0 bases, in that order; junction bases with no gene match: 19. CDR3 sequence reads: CASSQAVYRRGQESLNTEAFF. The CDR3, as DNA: TGTGCCAGCAGCCAAGCGGTTTATAGAAGGGGACAGGAGAGTTTGAACACTGAAGCTTTCTTT.

The DNA of the CDR3 is TGTGCCAGCAGGAAATATTCCGGGACAGATAAGCAAAAACTGTTTTTT. This translates into CASRKYSGTDKQKLFF. This sequence joins TRBV2 and TRBJ1-4; the match to TRBD1 covers 7 bases. This CDR3 region has 16 residues. The V gene's germline CDR1 is SNHLY and CDR2 FYNNEI. Trimming at V came to 6 bases and at J to 9 bases, leaving 16 bases not matched to a gene.

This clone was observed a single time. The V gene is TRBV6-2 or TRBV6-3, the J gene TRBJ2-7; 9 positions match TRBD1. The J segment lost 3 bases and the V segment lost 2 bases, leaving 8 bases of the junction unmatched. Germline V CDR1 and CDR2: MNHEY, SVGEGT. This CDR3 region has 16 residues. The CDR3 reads CASSYEPGQGSYEQYF. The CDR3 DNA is TGTGCCAGCAGTTACGAGCCGGGACAGGGAAGCTACGAGCAGTACTTC.

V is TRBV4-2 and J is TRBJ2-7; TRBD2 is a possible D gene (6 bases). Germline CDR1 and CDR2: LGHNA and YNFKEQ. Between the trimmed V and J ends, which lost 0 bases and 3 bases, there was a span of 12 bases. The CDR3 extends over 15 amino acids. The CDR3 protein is CASSQDAAGSYEQYF. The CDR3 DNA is TGTGCCAGCAGCCAAGATGCGGCGGGAAGCTACGAGCAGTACTTC.

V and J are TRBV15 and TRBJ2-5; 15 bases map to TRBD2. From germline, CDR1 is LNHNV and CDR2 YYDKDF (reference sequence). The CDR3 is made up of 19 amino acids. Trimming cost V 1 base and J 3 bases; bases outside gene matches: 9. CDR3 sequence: CATSRVPGLAGGRKETQYF. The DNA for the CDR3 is TGTGCCACCAGCAGAGTCCCCGGACTAGCGGGAGGGCGGAAAGAGACCCAGTACTTC.

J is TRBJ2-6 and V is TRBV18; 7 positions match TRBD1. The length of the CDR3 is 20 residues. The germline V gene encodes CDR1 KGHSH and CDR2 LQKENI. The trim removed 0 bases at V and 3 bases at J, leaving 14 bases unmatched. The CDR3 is CASSPPVLHRGEFGANVLTF. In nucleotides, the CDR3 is TGTGCCAGCTCACCACCGGTATTGCACAGGGGTGAATTTGGGGCCAACGTCCTGACTTTC.